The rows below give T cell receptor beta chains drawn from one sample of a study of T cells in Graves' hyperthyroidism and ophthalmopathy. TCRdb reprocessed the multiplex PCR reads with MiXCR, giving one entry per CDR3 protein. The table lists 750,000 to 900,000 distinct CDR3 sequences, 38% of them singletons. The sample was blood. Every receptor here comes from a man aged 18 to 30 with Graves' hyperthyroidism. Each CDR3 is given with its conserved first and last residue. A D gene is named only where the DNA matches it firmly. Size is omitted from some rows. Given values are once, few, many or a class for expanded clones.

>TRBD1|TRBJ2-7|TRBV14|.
CASSLLLVGQGDYEQYF
TGTGCCAGCAGCCTCCTCCTAGTGGGACAGGGGGACTACGAGCAGTACTTC
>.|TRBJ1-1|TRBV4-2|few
CASSQGRGVGEAFF
TGTGCCAGCAGCCAAGGCAGAGGGGTTGGTGAAGCTTTCTTT
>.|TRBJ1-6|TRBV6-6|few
CASSGENNSPLHF
TGTGCCAGCAGCGGGGAGAATAATTCACCCCTCCACTTT
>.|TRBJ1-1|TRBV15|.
CATSTIRWGSEAFF
TGTGCCACCAGCACCATACGGTGGGGAAGTGAAGCTTTCTTT
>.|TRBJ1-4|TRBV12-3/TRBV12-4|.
CASSASVTTTNEKLFF
TGTGCCAGCAGTGCCTCAGTGACCACAACTAATGAAAAACTGTTTTTT
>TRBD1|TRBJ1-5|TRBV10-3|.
CASSLQGRGQPQHF
TGTGCCAGCAGTTTACAGGGGCGGGGTCAGCCCCAGCATTTT
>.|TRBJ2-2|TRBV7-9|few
CAGGPSGTGELFF
TGTGCCGGCGGGCCCTCTGGGACCGGGGAGCTGTTTTTT
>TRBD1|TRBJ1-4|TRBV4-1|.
CASSRVTGGNEKLFF
TGCGCCAGCAGCCGCGTGACAGGGGGCAACGAAAAACTGTTTTTT
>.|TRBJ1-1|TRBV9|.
CASSVDPGMNTEAFF
TGTGCCAGCAGCGTAGATCCGGGAATGAACACTGAAGCTTTCTTT
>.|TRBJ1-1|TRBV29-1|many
CSVDYQNTEAFF
TGCAGCGTTGACTACCAGAACACTGAAGCTTTCTTT
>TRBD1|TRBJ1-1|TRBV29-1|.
CSQGSTGDTEAFF
TGCAGCCAAGGGTCGACAGGGGACACTGAAGCTTTCTTT
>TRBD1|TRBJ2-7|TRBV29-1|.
CSLATGDPYEQYF
TGCAGCTTGGCGACAGGGGACCCCTACGAGCAGTACTTC
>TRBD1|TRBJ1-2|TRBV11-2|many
CASSHYSGQNYGYTF
TGTGCCAGCAGCCACTACTCGGGACAGAACTATGGCTACACCTTC
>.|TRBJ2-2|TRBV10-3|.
CASSSTRVSGELFF
TGTGCCAGCAGCTCAACTCGGGTATCCGGGGAGCTGTTTTTT
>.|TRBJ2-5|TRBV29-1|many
CSENGRGGCSQETQYF
TGCAGCGAAAACGGAAGAGGGGGGTGTAGCCAAGAGACCCAGTACTTC
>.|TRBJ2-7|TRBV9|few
CAWAWEVLREQYF
TGTGCCTGGGCATGGGAGGTCTTACGGGAGCAGTACTTC
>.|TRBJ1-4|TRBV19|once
CASSTPGQGEKLFF
TGTGCCAGTAGTACCCCGGGGCAAGGAGAAAAACTGTTTTTT